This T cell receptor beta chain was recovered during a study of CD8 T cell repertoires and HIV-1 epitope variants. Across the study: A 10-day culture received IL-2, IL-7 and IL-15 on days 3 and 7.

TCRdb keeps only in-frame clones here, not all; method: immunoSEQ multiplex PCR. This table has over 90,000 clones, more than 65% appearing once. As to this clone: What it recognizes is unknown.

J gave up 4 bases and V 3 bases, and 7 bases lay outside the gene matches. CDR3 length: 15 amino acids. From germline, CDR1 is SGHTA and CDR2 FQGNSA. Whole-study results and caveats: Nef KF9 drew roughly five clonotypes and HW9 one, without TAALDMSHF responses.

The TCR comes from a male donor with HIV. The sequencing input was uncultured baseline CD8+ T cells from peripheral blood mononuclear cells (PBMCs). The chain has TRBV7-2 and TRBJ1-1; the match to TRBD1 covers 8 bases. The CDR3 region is CASSFNPDRATEAFF. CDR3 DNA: TGTGCCAGCAGCTTCAACCCGGACAGGGCCACTGAAGCTTTCTTT.